Each of the 32 T cell receptor beta chains below was sequenced from the same sample in a study of CD8+CD57+ T cells in acquired aplastic anemia. The TCR beta profiling, which covered VDJ combination and CDR3 sequence, was carried out using genomic DNA as the template. From the reads, TCRdb called clonotypes with MiXCR, one entry per CDR3 protein. The sample consists of 200,000 or so distinct CDR3 sequences, approximately 65% of them appearing once. Patients sequenced had flow cytometry evidence of CD8+CD57+ cell expansion. Sequencing was performed on sorted CD4+, CD8+, or CD8+CD57+ T cells (not recorded which) from PBMCs. The receptors derive from a human donor with aplastic anemia.

V is TRBV5-1 and J is TRBJ2-7; no definite D call. CDR3 length equals 13 residues. Germline-derived CDR1 and CDR2 are SGHRS and YFSETQ. Trimming removed 3 bases from V and 4 bases from J, with 11 bases in between. DNA of the CDR3: TGCGCCAGCAGCTCTCGGGTCGGATACGAGCAGTACTTC. Translated, it gives CASSSRVGYEQYF.

This clonotype was detected a few times. CDR3 nucleotides: TGCAGTGGGGGAGTAAACTACGAGCAGTACTTC. Protein sequence: CSGGVNYEQYF. The rearrangement joins TRBV29-1 to TRBJ2-7; D tentatively reads TRBD1 or TRBD2 (5 bases each). This CDR3 contains 11 residues. The V gene's germline CDR1 is SQVTM and CDR2 ANQGSEA.

The sample holds many counts of this clonotype. The chain has TRBV9 and TRBJ2-1; possibly TRBD2 for D (6 bases). The CDR3 loop spans 19 amino acids. Germline assignment: CDR1 SGDLS and CDR2 YYNGEE. V was shortened by 3 bases and J by 1 base, with 23 bases between the two germline ends. CDR3 in amino acids: CASSGGQNPAGWSYNEQFF. CDR3 DNA: TGTGCCAGCAGCGGTGGTCAAAATCCCGCGGGGTGGTCCTACAATGAGCAGTTCTTC. The whole variable domain, filled in from reference TRBV9 and TRBJ2-1, reads DSGVTQTPKHLITATGQRVTLRCSPRSGDLSVYWYQQSLDQGLQFLIQYYNGEERAKGNILERFSAQQFPDLHSELNLSSLELGDSALYFCASSGGQNPAGWSYNEQFFGPGTRLTVL.

Ten or more counts support this clonotype. This sequence joins TRBV19 and TRBJ2-7; TRBD1 is a possible D gene (6 bases). Trimming shortened V by 0 bases and J by 5 bases, and 14 bases separated the two germline ends. Germline values: CDR1 LNHDA, CDR2 SQIVND (reference sequence). This CDR3 comprises 15 residues. The CDR3 is CASSIEDSFSNEQYF. CDR3 bases: TGTGCCAGTAGTATAGAGGACAGTTTTTCGAACGAGCAGTACTTC.

There are a few counts of this clonotype. The chain has TRBV20-1 and TRBJ2-3; 10 bases agree with TRBD2. Trimming removed 6 bases from V and 6 bases from J; junction bases left unmatched: 3. Germline V gene lookup returns CDR1 DFQATT and CDR2 SNEGSKA (reference sequence). This CDR3 is built from 12 residues. CDR3 amino acids: CSASGGGDTQYF. The DNA for the CDR3 is TGCAGTGCAAGCGGGGGGGGGGATACGCAGTATTTT.

V is TRBV19 and J is TRBJ1-2, with TRBD1 matching over 9 bases. Trimming removed 7 bases from V and 8 bases from J; junction bases left unmatched: 5. Looked up from germline, CDR1 is LNHDA and CDR2 is SQIVND (reference sequence). CDR3 length: 12 amino acids. The CDR3 loop is CASNTGGEGYTF. CDR3 sequence (DNA): TGTGCCAGTAACACAGGGGGCGAGGGCTACACCTTC.

The V and J genes are TRBV15 and TRBJ1-1; D uncertain. This CDR3 has 13 amino acids. Germline loops: CDR1 LNHNV, CDR2 YYDKDF (reference sequence). V dropped 8 bases and J dropped 1 base, with 11 bases sitting between them. CDR3 coding DNA: TGTGCCACCGGCCCCCGGACGAACACTGAAGCTTTCTTT. Protein: CATGPRTNTEAFF. The full variable domain, with the rest looked up from reference TRBV15 and TRBJ1-1, is DAMVIQNPRYQVTQFGKPVTLSCSQTLNHNVMYWYQQKSSQAPKLLFHYYDKDFNNEADTPDNFQSRRPNTSFCFLDIRSPGLGDTAMYLCATGPRTNTEAFFGQGTRLTVV.

The chain combines TRBV7-3 with TRBJ2-3, with TRBD1 identical over 12 bases. The CDR3 has 14 residues. Germline V gene lookup returns CDR1 SGHTA and CDR2 FQGTGA. After removal of 3 bases from V and 8 bases from J, the junction contained 3 bases not matched to a gene. The CDR3 DNA is TGTGCCAGCAGCTTTGGGACAGGGGGCCTTACGCAGTATTTT. Translation gives CASSFGTGGLTQYF.

This sequence joins TRBV25-1 and TRBJ1-1; possibly TRBD1 for D (5 bases). The V end lost 1 base, the J end lost 7 bases, and 13 bases lay between the germline ends. Germline V gene data show CDR1 as MGHDK and CDR2 as SYGVNS. The CDR3 has 14 residues. The CDR3 protein is CASSEFRAGSEAFF. CDR3 DNA: TGTGCCAGCAGTGAATTTCGGGCAGGGAGTGAAGCTTTCTTT.

The chain joins TRBV11-3 to TRBJ2-7; D perhaps matches TRBD1 (5 bases). This CDR3 comprises 15 residues. Germline V gene sequence: CDR1 SGHNT, CDR2 YENEEA. Trimming stripped 5 bases from V and 6 bases from J, with 20 bases between. The CDR3 nucleotides read TGTGCCAGCAGCCCCTTCGGTGTGGGAAGGGGCGAGCAGTACTTC. Residues: CASSPFGVGRGEQYF.

V gene TRBV7-8 combines with J gene TRBJ2-7; the match to TRBD2 covers 16 bases. The CDR3 has 17 residues. Trimming removed 5 bases from V and 5 bases from J; junction bases left unmatched: 9. In germline, CDR1 is SGHVS, CDR2 FQNEAQ. Written as DNA, the CDR3 is TGTGCCAGCAGCGAAACCGGGACTAGCGGGGGGGCTCACGAGCAGTACTTC. It yields the protein CASSETGTSGGAHEQYF.

Turning to this clonotype: One junction end does not reproduce the germline sequence, and a read error may be involved. The J gene is TRBJ1-1, the V gene TRBV10-3; D is possibly TRBD1 (6 bases). Germline CDR1 ENHRY, CDR2 SYGVKD. The CDR3 is made up of 14 amino acids. The CDR3 loop reads CASSYRDGGTEAFF. CDR3 DNA: TGTGCCAGCAGTTACAGGGACGGTGGGACTGAAGCTTTCTTT.

The gene calls are TRBV10-3 and TRBJ2-1, with TRBD2 matching 10 bases. The CDR3 length is 15 residues. Germline V gives CDR1 ENHRY, CDR2 SYGVKD. With 2 bases clipped from V and 8 bases from J, the junction kept 6 bases outside the gene matches. CDR3 DNA sequence: TGTGCCATCAGTGAGATGTCTAGCGGGAGTTATGAGCAGTTCTTC. It codes for CAISEMSSGSYEQFF.

The rearrangement joins TRBV5-1 to TRBJ2-7, with 7 bases that match TRBD2. J gave up 2 bases and V 0 bases, and 2 bases lay outside the gene matches. The V gene's germline CDR1 is SGHRS and CDR2 YFSETQ. CDR3 length equals 14 residues. The CDR3 DNA is TGCGCCAGCAGCTTGGATGGGGGGGCCTACGAGCAGTACTTC. Amino acid sequence: CASSLDGGAYEQYF.

This clonotype was counted between two and nine times. The chain carries TRBV2 and TRBJ2-2; TRBD2 matches at 7 bases. J gave up 4 bases and V 1 base, and 3 bases lay outside the gene matches. This CDR3 region has 15 residues. Germline V CDR1 and CDR2: SNHLY, FYNNEI. CDR3: CASSEVREGTGELFF. CDR3 coding DNA: TGTGCCAGCAGTGAAGTAAGGGAGGGCACCGGGGAGCTGTTTTTT.

V and J are TRBV13 and TRBJ1-2; 8 nucleotides line up with TRBD1. Looked up from germline, CDR1 is PRHDT and CDR2 is FYEKMQ (reference sequence). This CDR3 is 15 amino acids long. Germline trimming cut 3 bases from V and 6 bases from J; bases unmatched to any gene: 9. The CDR3 here is CASSLDPGQVNGYTF. As DNA, the CDR3 is TGTGCCAGCAGCTTGGACCCGGGACAGGTCAATGGCTACACCTTC.

The rearrangement joins TRBV19 to TRBJ2-6, with 8 bases aligning to TRBD1. The V gene's germline CDR1 is LNHDA and CDR2 SQIVND (reference sequence). After removal of 3 bases from V and 4 bases from J, the junction contained 5 bases not matched to a gene. The CDR3 has 16 residues. The chain's CDR3 is CASSMGQASGANVLTF. CDR3 DNA sequence: TGTGCCAGTAGTATGGGACAGGCGTCAGGGGCCAACGTCCTGACTTTC.

V is TRBV6-1 and J is TRBJ1-1; no firm D call. Deletions cut 1 base from V and 2 bases from J, with 8 bases between. Germline V gene lookup returns CDR1 MNHNS and CDR2 SASEGT. This CDR3 contains 14 residues. The CDR3 DNA follows: TGTGCCAGCAGTGAAGGTACGGAAAACACTGAAGCTTTCTTT. The encoded protein is CASSEGTENTEAFF.

The rearrangement links TRBV9 to TRBJ1-2, with TRBD1 matching over 7 bases. Looked up from germline, CDR1 is SGDLS and CDR2 is YYNGEE. CDR3 size: 15 residues. J lost 9 bases, V lost 2 bases, and 13 bases had no gene match. CDR3 sequence (DNA): TGTGCCAGCAGCGTCGGGGACAGTTCGGGGTATAGCTACACCTTC. Residues: CASSVGDSSGYSYTF.

Concerning this clonotype: The conserved phenylalanine or tryptophan is not found at the CDR3 terminus, so this likely reflects a read error. Because the CDR3's place on the DNA is in doubt, the DNA is left out and the CDR3 is given as listed by TCRdb. This chain links TRBV5-1 with TRBJ2-3; the table's D gene call, TRBD2, was not cross checked with the DNA. CDR1 and CDR2 from the germline V gene are SGHRS and YFSETQ. The CDR3 contains 12 residues when both ends are counted. The CDR3 sequence: CASSFGGIYGYI.

This chain's CDR3 is CASRSGRTEAFF. The CDR3 DNA is TGTGCCAGCAGGTCAGGGAGAACTGAAGCTTTCTTT. The chain joins TRBV6-5 to TRBJ1-1; tentative D call: TRBD1 (5 bases). The CDR3 length is 12 residues. Germline V gene data show CDR1 as MNHEY and CDR2 as SVGAGI. Trimming left V 6 bases short and J 5 bases short, with 10 bases between.

The rearrangement joins TRBV5-8 to TRBJ2-3, with D perhaps TRBD1 (5 bases). Per germline, CDR1 SGHTS and CDR2 YDEGEE. The CDR3 runs to 15 residues. V was trimmed by 6 bases and J by 0 bases, leaving 14 bases between them. The DNA of the CDR3 is TGTGCCAGCAACCATCAGGGATGGAGCACAGATACGCAGTATTTT. It is translated as CASNHQGWSTDTQYF.

This chain connects TRBV2 to TRBJ2-2, with no clear D. CDR3 length: 14 amino acids. Germline V gives CDR1 SNHLY, CDR2 FYNNEI. Trimming cost V 4 bases and J 0 bases, with 6 bases left between them. The CDR3 here is CASSVQANTGELFF. The CDR3 DNA sequence: TGTGCCAGCAGTGTCCAGGCGAACACCGGGGAGCTGTTTTTT. Complete variable domain (other parts from reference TRBV2 and TRBJ2-2): EPEVTQTPSHQVTQMGQEVILRCVPISNHLYFYWYRQILGQKVEFLVSFYNNEISEKSEIFDDQFSVERPDGSNFTLKIRSTKLEDSAMYFCASSVQANTGELFFGEGSRLTVL.

The chain uses TRBV7-9 and TRBJ2-3; 8 nucleotides align to TRBD2. This CDR3 region has 15 residues. V lost 5 bases and J lost 2; bases outside the gene matches: 6. Germline CDR1 is SEHNR and CDR2 is FQNEAQ (reference sequence). CDR3: CASSATSGSTDTQYF. The CDR3 DNA reads as TGTGCCAGCAGCGCCACTAGCGGTTCCACAGATACGCAGTATTTT.

With regard to this clonotype: A read error may produce the germline difference seen at one junction end. The CDR3 DNA sequence: TGCAGCGTTATGGGGGGCCGAAGAGAAGACAATGAGCAGTTATTC. This translates into CSVMGGRREDNEQLF. The chain uses TRBV29-1 and TRBJ2-1; TRBD1 or TRBD2 may be the D gene (6 bases each). This CDR3 has 15 residues. The V gene's germline CDR1 is SQVTM and CDR2 ANQGSEA.

This clonotype was counted a single time. The V gene is TRBV20-1, the J gene TRBJ2-7, with 8 bases matching TRBD2. CDR3 length: 15 residues. Per germline, CDR1 DFQATT and CDR2 SNEGSKA (reference sequence). The V segment lost 0 bases and the J segment 3 bases; nucleotides outside the gene matches: 7. CDR3 DNA sequence: TGCAGTGCTAGAGAGCGGGGGGCCTCTTTCTACGAGCAGTACTTC. Translated, it gives CSARERGASFYEQYF.

This clonotype has a handful of counts. The gene calls are TRBV10-3 and TRBJ1-1, with 7 nucleotides matching TRBD1. V lost 6 bases, J lost 3 bases, and 10 bases stayed unmatched. Germline values: CDR1 ENHRY, CDR2 SYGVKD. The CDR3 covers 15 residues. The CDR3 protein is CAIRAGGARYTEAFF. CDR3 DNA sequence: TGTGCCATCAGGGCAGGGGGGGCGAGGTACACTGAAGCTTTCTTT.

This clonotype has a count of ten or more. The chain links TRBV6-5 to TRBJ1-2, with D tentatively TRBD1 (6 bases). Between the trimmed V and J ends, which lost 6 bases and 3 bases, there was a span of 11 bases. Per germline, CDR1 MNHEY and CDR2 SVGAGI. This CDR3 is built from 13 residues. CDR3 in amino acids: CASRTGFYYGYTF. CDR3 sequence (DNA): TGTGCCAGCAGAACAGGGTTTTACTATGGCTACACCTTC.

The chain carries TRBV15 and TRBJ2-7; D tentatively reads TRBD1 or TRBD2 (5 bases each). The CDR3 loop spans 18 amino acids. Germline CDR1 reads LNHNV; CDR2 reads YYDKDF (reference sequence). V lost 0 bases and J 3 bases, leaving 21 bases between the germline ends. The CDR3 reads CATSRDTPGPGSLYEQYF. CDR3 nucleotide sequence: TGTGCCACCAGCAGAGACACCCCAGGGCCAGGGAGCCTCTACGAGCAGTACTTC.

Only a few counts were recorded for this clonotype. This chain uses TRBV7-6 with TRBJ2-7; D gene uncertain. The CDR3 totals 15 residues. The germline gives CDR1 SGHVS, CDR2 FNYEAQ. V shed 5 bases and J shed 2 bases, with 16 bases lying between them. The DNA for the CDR3 is TGTGCCAGCAGCCCGAACACACAACCGACCTACGAGCAGTACTTC. It specifies CASSPNTQPTYEQYF.

This clonotype was observed at least ten times. CDR3 amino acids: CASSLSRAGVAFF. CDR3 DNA: TGTGCCAGCAGTTTGAGTCGGGCAGGGGTAGCTTTCTTT. This sequence joins TRBV6-6 and TRBJ1-1, with D possibly TRBD1 on 6 matching bases. Trimming left V 4 bases short and J 10 bases short, with 16 bases between. Germline-derived CDR1 and CDR2 are MNHNY and SVGAGI (reference sequence). The CDR3 runs to 13 residues.

Only a few counts were recorded for this clonotype. The gene calls are TRBV12-3 or TRBV12-4 and TRBJ2-6; the D is unclear. V was pared by 2 bases and J by 2 bases, with 7 bases between. The CDR3 is 15 residues long. The CDR3, as DNA: TGTGCCAGCAGTTTAATGGGGACTGGGGCCAACGTCCTGACTTTC. Its protein is CASSLMGTGANVLTF.